A single sample gave rise to the 25 T cell receptor beta chains below, sequenced in a study of CD8 T cells in ankylosing spondylitis. TCRdb re-called the 5' RACE reads through MiXCR, storing one row per CDR3 protein. The sample yields around 180,000 distinct CDR3 sequences, 13% seen once. Sequenced: blood, either unsorted or a sorted T cell fraction (not recorded which). These receptors originate from a female donor with ankylosing spondylitis or in good health (not recorded which).

V gene TRBV20-1 combines with J gene TRBJ2-7; D call uncertain. This CDR3 comprises 11 residues. Trimming left V 0 bases short and J 4 bases short, with 4 bases between. Germline loops: CDR1 DFQATT, CDR2 SNEGSKA (reference sequence). The CDR3 bases are TGCAGTGCTAGAGATGATTACGAGCAGTACTTC. Translation gives CSARDDYEQYF.

This clonotype was detected ten times or more. The chain employs TRBV15 and TRBJ2-5; no firm D call. Per the germline V gene, CDR1 is LNHNV and CDR2 is YYDKDF (reference sequence). The CDR3 consists of 13 residues. V gave up 0 bases and J gave up 0 bases, with 2 bases separating them. The CDR3 is CATSREYQETQYF. In nucleotides, the CDR3 is TGTGCCACCAGCAGAGAATACCAAGAGACCCAGTACTTC.

This clonotype was found many times. The chain carries TRBV12-3 or TRBV12-4 and TRBJ1-4; D unclear. Trimming took off 9 bases at V and 0 bases at J, with 8 bases between the two ends. The CDR3 is 13 amino acids. This chain's CDR3 is CASQVATNEKLFF. CDR3 nucleotides: TGTGCCAGTCAAGTTGCAACTAATGAAAAACTGTTTTTT.

Many counts were recorded for this clonotype. This rearrangement joins TRBV6-5 to TRBJ2-7; D is possibly TRBD1 (5 bases). CDR3 length: 18 residues. The germline CDR1 and CDR2 sequences are MNHEY and SVGAGI. Deletions cut 0 bases from V and 0 bases from J, with 18 bases between. The CDR3 is CASSYSIHRTQSSYEQYF. DNA of the CDR3: TGTGCCAGCAGTTACTCGATCCACAGGACCCAGAGCTCCTACGAGCAGTACTTC.

This clonotype was found a few times. V is TRBV20-1 and J is TRBJ2-7; D gene unclear. This CDR3 is 14 amino acids long. The germline gives CDR1 DFQATT, CDR2 SNEGSKA (reference sequence). V lost 5 bases, J lost 2 bases, and 16 bases lay in between. CDR3 in DNA: TGCAGTGCTCAATGGCCGTACGGTACCTACGAGCAGTACTTC. It specifies CSAQWPYGTYEQYF.

A note on this clonotype: A much larger clone differs from this one at a single base, so this may be a read error. The chain uses TRBV12-3 or TRBV12-4 and TRBJ1-3; a possible D gene is TRBD1 (5 bases). The CDR3 consists of 14 residues. The CDR3 spells CASNGGNSGNAIYF. In DNA, the CDR3 is TGTGCCAGCAACGGGGGGAACTCTGGAAACGCCATATATTTT.

In this sample, this clonotype turned up a few times. J is TRBJ2-3 and V is TRBV7-6; 7 bases match TRBD2. Germline CDR1 SGHVS, CDR2 FNYEAQ. CDR3 length equals 16 residues. Trimming cost V 0 bases and J 2 bases; bases outside gene matches: 5. The DNA for the CDR3 is TGTGCCAGCAGCTTAGCGGGGCGGGGGTTCACAGATACGCAGTATTTT. It is translated as CASSLAGRGFTDTQYF.

The chain recombines TRBV7-8 with TRBJ2-7, with D hard to call. The V and J ends lost 3 bases and 2 bases respectively, with 8 bases between them. CDR1 and CDR2 (germline): SGHVS, FQNEAQ. The CDR3 sequence is 13 residues long. CDR3 sequence: CASSLTKTYEQYF. The CDR3 region has the DNA TGTGCCAGCAGCTTGACAAAAACCTACGAGCAGTACTTC.

This clonotype was seen many times. The rearrangement joins TRBV2 to TRBJ1-3; possibly TRBD1 for D (5 bases). V lost 5 bases and J 2 bases, leaving 13 bases between the germline ends. The CDR3 has 15 amino acids. Germline V gene lookup returns CDR1 SNHLY and CDR2 FYNNEI. CDR3 DNA sequence: TGTGCCAGCAGTCCCGGGACCGACGCTGGAAACACCATATATTTT. As protein: CASSPGTDAGNTIYF.

This clonotype was observed at least ten times. Sequence at one end of the junction differs from germline and may be a read error. The chain employs TRBV6-5 and TRBJ2-1, with 9 bases identical to TRBD2. CDR1 is MNHEY, CDR2 SVGAGI, per germline. The CDR3 has 15 residues. This CDR3 reads CASIYYLAGPNEQFF. The CDR3, as DNA: TGTGCCAGCATTTACTATCTAGCGGGGCCTAATGAGCAGTTCTTC.

Comments on this clonotype: A read error may be the cause here, since a much bigger clone is one base away. V usage is TRBV12-3 or TRBV12-4 and J usage is TRBJ2-7; the match to TRBD1 covers 9 bases. This CDR3 is built from 13 residues. The CDR3: CASKRQGEYGQYF. The CDR3 DNA is TGTGCCAGCAAACGACAGGGGGAGTACGGGCAGTACTTC.

In this sample, this clonotype turned up many times. The chain uses TRBV6-1 and TRBJ2-5; 10 bases match TRBD2. The CDR3 has 15 residues. Per the germline V gene, CDR1 is MNHNS and CDR2 is SASEGT. With 4 bases clipped from V and 2 bases from J, the junction kept 4 bases outside the gene matches. CDR3 sequence reads: CASSGQTSGQETQYF. The CDR3 coding sequence is TGTGCCAGCAGTGGCCAGACTAGCGGGCAAGAGACCCAGTACTTC.

The chain carries TRBV5-1 and TRBJ1-2; maybe TRBD1 (6 bases). The germline V and J ends were trimmed by 4 bases and 7 bases, with 14 bases remaining between them. This CDR3 region has 13 residues. Per the germline V gene, CDR1 is SGHRS and CDR2 is YFSETQ. CDR3 residues: CASSVRTDAGYTF. For the CDR3, the DNA is TGCGCCAGCAGCGTCCGGACAGACGCTGGCTACACCTTC.

The table lists this clonotype with many counts. The J gene is TRBJ1-4, the V gene TRBV5-1, with D unresolved. This CDR3 has 17 amino acids. Deletions cut 5 bases from V and 8 bases from J, with 25 bases between. The germline V gene encodes CDR1 SGHRS and CDR2 YFSETQ. The CDR3 DNA follows: TGCGCCAGCAGTTCCATCCAAGGCGGACGGACCGGCGAAAAACTGTTTTTT. This sequence encodes CASSSIQGGRTGEKLFF.

This clonotype was recorded at least ten times. The chain employs TRBV4-1 and TRBJ1-5; tentative D call: TRBD1 (6 bases). CDR3 size: 15 residues. Germline V CDR1 and CDR2: MGHRA, YSYEKL. Trimming removed 0 bases at V and 3 bases at J, with 9 bases between. The CDR3 sequence is CASSQDEGDNQPQHF. The CDR3 DNA sequence: TGCGCCAGCAGCCAAGATGAGGGGGACAATCAGCCCCAGCATTTT.

About this clonotype itself: One junction end disagrees with the germline gene, perhaps due to a read error. V gene TRBV12-3 or TRBV12-4 combines with J gene TRBJ2-7; either TRBD1 or TRBD2 may supply D (6 bases each). CDR3 length: 18 residues. CDR3 nucleotide sequence: TGTGCCCGCAGCTCCCCCACCCTCGAGGGGGGCCCCTCCTACGAGCAGTACTTC. Translated, it gives CARSSPTLEGGPSYEQYF.

The V and J genes are TRBV11-3 and TRBJ2-2, with a possible D match to TRBD2 (5 bases). Trimming left V 3 bases short and J 5 bases short, with 16 bases between. The CDR3 contains 16 residues. The germline gives CDR1 SGHNT, CDR2 YENEEA. The DNA of the CDR3 is TGTGCCAGCAGCTTCATTGGCGGGCTCCAGACCGGGGAGCTGTTTTTT. Protein sequence: CASSFIGGLQTGELFF. The full variable domain, its missing parts supplied by reference TRBV11-3 and TRBJ2-2, is EAGVVQSPRYKIIEKKQPVAFWCNPISGHNTLYWYLQNLGQGPELLIRYENEEAVDDSQLPKDRFSAERLKGVDSTLKIQPAELGDSAVYLCASSFIGGLQTGELFFGEGSRLTVL.

This chain connects TRBV5-1 to TRBJ2-2; D gene uncertain. This CDR3 contains 15 residues. Trimming pared 0 bases from V and 3 bases from J, leaving 9 bases between. Germline loops: CDR1 SGHRS, CDR2 YFSETQ. In DNA, the CDR3 is TGCGCCAGCAGCTTGGGGGCCGGAGACACCGGGGAGCTGTTTTTT. Translated: CASSLGAGDTGELFF.

This clonotype was detected only a few times. This chain joins TRBV5-1 and TRBJ2-3, with D perhaps matching TRBD2 (5 bases). The V and J ends lost 4 bases and 0 bases respectively, with 15 bases between them. The CDR3 length is 16 residues. In germline, CDR1 is SGHRS, CDR2 YFSETQ. CDR3 in DNA: TGCGCCAGCAGCATGGCGGGTCGTACTAGCACAGATACGCAGTATTTT. This gives the protein CASSMAGRTSTDTQYF.

Here the CDR3 reads CTSGKRGGGTDTQYF. The DNA of the CDR3 is TGTACCAGCGGGAAGCGTGGCGGGGGCACAGATACGCAGTATTTT. The V and J genes are TRBV7-2 and TRBJ2-3; tentative D call: TRBD2 (6 bases). Trimming removed 8 bases from V and 1 base from J, with 16 bases in between. CDR3 length: 15 amino acids. CDR1 is SGHTA and CDR2 is FQGNSA in the germline V gene.

The chain couples TRBV20-1 to TRBJ1-4; D gene ambiguous. V lost 0 bases, J lost 4 bases, and 12 bases lay in between. This CDR3 has 15 residues. CDR1 DFQATT and CDR2 SNEGSKA come from the germline V gene (reference sequence). The CDR3 bases are TGCAGTGCTAGAGATCAGGCAGACCTTAATGAAAAACTGTTTTTT. Translated, it gives CSARDQADLNEKLFF.

This clonotype was seen a few times. This chain joins TRBV28 and TRBJ2-7, with TRBD2 matching over 7 bases. V shed 4 bases and J 2 bases; nucleotides not matched to a gene: 11. The CDR3 is made up of 16 amino acids. Germline values: CDR1 MDHEN, CDR2 SYDVKM. The DNA for the CDR3 is TGTGCCAGCAGTTCCGTTCTCCCGGGAGGTACCTACGAGCAGTACTTC. This sequence encodes CASSSVLPGGTYEQYF.

The rearrangement links TRBV5-1 to TRBJ2-7; 10 bases agree with TRBD2. Looked up from germline, CDR1 is SGHRS and CDR2 is YFSETQ. The CDR3 has 14 residues. V dropped 2 bases and J dropped 4; count of bases not matched to a gene: 3. The CDR3 DNA reads TGCGCCAGCAGCTTCCAACTAGCGGGATACGAGCAGTACTTC. Protein product: CASSFQLAGYEQYF.

The chain is built from TRBV4-3 and TRBJ2-7, with a tentative D call TRBD2 (6 bases). Germline values: CDR1 LGHNA, CDR2 YSLEER. V lost 0 bases and J lost 3, with 12 bases in between. This CDR3 region has 15 residues. In nucleotides, the CDR3 is TGCGCCAGCAGCCAAGACGTCCGGGGGAACTACGAGCAGTACTTC. Amino acid sequence: CASSQDVRGNYEQYF.

There are many counts of this clonotype. V usage is TRBV6-1 and J usage is TRBJ1-5, with 7 nucleotides matching TRBD1. With V trimmed by 6 bases and J by 5 bases, 4 bases remained unmatched. CDR1 is MNHNS, CDR2 SASEGT, per germline. This CDR3 is built from 13 residues. This chain's CDR3 is CASSPTGYQPQHF. The CDR3 DNA sequence: TGTGCCAGCAGCCCGACAGGGTATCAGCCCCAGCATTTT.